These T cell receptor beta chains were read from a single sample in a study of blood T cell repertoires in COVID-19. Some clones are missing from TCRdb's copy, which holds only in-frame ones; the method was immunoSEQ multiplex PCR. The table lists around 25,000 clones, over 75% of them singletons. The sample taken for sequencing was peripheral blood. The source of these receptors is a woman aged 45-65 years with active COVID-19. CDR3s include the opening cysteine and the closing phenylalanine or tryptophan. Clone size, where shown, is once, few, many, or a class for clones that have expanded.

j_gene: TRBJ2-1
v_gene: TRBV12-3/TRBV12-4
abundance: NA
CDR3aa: CASSDSGKVPFF

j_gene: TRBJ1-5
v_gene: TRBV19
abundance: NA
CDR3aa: CASSIGQGQPQHF

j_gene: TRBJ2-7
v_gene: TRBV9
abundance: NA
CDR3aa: CASSVGLAGSYEQYF

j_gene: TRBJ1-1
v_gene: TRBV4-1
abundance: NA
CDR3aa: CASRGQGGTEAFF

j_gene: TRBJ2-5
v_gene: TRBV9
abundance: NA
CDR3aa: CASSAPPSGTQYF

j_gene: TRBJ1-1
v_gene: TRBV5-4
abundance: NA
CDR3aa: CASSPQGGDTEAFF

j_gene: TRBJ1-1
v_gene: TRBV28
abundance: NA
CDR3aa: CASSLGQGLKTEAFF

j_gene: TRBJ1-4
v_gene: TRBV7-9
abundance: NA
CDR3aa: CASSFQGGEKLFF

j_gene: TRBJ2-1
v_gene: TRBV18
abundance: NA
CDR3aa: CASSPRAGRLGNEQFF

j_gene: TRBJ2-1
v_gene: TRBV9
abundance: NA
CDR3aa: CASSASTSGYNEQFF

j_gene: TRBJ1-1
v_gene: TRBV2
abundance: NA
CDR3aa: CASSEYFVVGGNTEAFF

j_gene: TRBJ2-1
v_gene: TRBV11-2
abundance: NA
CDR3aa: CASSYLAGGRIYNEQFF

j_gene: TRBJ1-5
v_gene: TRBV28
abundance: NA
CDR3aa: CASSLTPGGRVQPQHF

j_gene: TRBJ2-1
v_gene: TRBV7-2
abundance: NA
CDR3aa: CASSSLAGSYNEQFF

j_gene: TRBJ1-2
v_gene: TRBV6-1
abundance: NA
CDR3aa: CASSVYREDTNYGYTF

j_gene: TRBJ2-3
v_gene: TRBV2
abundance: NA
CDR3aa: CASSDPRQTADTQYF

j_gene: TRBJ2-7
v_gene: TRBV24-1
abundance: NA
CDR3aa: CATSDSGTGYEQYF

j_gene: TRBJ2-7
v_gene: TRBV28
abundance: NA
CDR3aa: CASSSPGQSYEQYF

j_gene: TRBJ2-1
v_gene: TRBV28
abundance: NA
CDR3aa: CASSHVWTGLAGEFYNEQFF

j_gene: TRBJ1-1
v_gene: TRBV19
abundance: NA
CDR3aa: CASAVGTGLDTEAFF

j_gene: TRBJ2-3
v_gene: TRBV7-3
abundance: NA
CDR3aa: CASGQGFTDTQYF

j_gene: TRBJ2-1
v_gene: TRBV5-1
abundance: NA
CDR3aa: CASSSNSGSRQFF

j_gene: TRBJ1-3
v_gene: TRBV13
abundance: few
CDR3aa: CASSLGVGQSSGNTIYF

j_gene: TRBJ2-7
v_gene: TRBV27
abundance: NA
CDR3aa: CASSLSPESYEQYF

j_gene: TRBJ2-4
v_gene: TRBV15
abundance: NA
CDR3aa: CATENPSSAKNIQYF

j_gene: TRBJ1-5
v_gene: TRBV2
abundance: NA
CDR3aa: CASSGQGFDQPQHF

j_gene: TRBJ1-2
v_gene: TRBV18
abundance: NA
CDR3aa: CASSRTGGDGYTF

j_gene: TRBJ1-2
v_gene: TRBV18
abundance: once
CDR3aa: CASSPIRQQQDNYGYTF

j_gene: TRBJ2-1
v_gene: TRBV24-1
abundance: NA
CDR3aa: CATSDFRGQGVNEQFF

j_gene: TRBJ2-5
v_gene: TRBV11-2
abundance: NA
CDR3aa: CASSFFAGSETQYF

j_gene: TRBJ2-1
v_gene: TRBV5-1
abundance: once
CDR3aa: CASSLVIAGGKGQFF

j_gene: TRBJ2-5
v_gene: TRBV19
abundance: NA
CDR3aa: CASSPGLAGGPWETQYF

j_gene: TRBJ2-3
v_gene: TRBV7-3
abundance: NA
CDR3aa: CASSLSLPDTQYF

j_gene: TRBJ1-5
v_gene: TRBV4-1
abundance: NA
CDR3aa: CASSRQGRSNQPQHF

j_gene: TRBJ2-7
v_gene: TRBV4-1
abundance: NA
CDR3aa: CASSQDREDTLREQYF